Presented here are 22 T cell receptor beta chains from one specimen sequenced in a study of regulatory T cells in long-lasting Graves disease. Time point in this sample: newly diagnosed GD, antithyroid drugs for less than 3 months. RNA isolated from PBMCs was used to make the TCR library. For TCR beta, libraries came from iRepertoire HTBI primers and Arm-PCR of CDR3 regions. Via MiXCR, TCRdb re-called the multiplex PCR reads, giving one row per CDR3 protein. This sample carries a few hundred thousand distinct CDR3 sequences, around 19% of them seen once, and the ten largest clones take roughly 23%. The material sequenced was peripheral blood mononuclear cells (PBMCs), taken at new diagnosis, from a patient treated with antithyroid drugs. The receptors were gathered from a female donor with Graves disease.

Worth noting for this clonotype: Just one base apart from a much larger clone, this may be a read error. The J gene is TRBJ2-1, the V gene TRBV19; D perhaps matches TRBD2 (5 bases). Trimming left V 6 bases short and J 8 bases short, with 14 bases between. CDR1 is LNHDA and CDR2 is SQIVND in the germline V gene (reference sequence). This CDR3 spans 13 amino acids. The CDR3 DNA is TGTGCCAGTAGACGGGATCGAGGCGATGAGCAGTTCTTC. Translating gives CASRRDRGDEQFF.

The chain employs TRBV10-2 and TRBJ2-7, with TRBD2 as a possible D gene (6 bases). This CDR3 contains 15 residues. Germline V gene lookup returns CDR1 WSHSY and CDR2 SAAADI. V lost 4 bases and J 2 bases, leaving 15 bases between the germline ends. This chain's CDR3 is CASSGPAGGTYEQYF. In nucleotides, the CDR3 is TGCGCCAGCAGTGGCCCAGCGGGCGGGACCTACGAGCAGTACTTC.

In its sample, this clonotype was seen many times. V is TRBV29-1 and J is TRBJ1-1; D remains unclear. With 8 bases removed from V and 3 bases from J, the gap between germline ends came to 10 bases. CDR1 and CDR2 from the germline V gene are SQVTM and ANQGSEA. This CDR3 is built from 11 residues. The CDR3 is CSSPGDTEAFF. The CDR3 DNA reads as TGCAGCTCCCCGGGAGACACTGAAGCTTTCTTT.

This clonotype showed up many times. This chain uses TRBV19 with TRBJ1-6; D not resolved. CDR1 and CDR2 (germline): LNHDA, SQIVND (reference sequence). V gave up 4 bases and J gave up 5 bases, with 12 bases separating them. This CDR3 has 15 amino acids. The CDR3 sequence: CASSSRTWDNSPLHF. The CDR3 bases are TGTGCCAGTAGTAGCAGGACGTGGGATAATTCACCCCTCCACTTT. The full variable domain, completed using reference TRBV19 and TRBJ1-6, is DGGITQSPKYLFRKEGQNVTLSCEQNLNHDAMYWYRQDPGQGLRLIYYSQIVNDFQKGDIAEGYSVSREKKESFPLTVTSAQKNPTAFYLCASSSRTWDNSPLHFGNGTRLTVT.

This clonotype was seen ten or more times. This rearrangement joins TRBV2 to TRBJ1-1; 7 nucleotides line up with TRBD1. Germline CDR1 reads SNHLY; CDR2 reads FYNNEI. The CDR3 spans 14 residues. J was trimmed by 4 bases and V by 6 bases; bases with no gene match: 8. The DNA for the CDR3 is TGTGCCAGCAGGGGGACAGAGGTTCGCACTGAAGCTTTCTTT. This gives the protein CASRGTEVRTEAFF. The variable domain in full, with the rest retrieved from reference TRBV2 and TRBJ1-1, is EPEVTQTPSHQVTQMGQEVILRCVPISNHLYFYWYRQILGQKVEFLVSFYNNEISEKSEIFDDQFSVERPDGSNFTLKIRSTKLEDSAMYFCASRGTEVRTEAFFGQGTRLTVV.

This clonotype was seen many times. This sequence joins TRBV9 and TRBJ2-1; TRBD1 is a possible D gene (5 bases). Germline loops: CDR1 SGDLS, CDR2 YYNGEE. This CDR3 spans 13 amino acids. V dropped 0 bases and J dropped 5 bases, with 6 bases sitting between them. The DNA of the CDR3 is TGTGCCAGCAGCGTAGGGACACACAATGAGCAGTTCTTC. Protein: CASSVGTHNEQFF.

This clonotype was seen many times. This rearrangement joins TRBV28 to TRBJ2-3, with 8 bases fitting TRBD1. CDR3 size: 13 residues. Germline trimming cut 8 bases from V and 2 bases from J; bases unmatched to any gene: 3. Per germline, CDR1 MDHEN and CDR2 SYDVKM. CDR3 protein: CASQTGATDTQYF. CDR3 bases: TGTGCCAGCCAGACAGGGGCCACAGATACGCAGTATTTT.

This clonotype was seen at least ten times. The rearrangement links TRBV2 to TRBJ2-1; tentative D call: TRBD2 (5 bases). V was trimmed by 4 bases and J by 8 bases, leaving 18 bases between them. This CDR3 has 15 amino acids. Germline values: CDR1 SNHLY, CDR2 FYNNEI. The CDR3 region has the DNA TGTGCCAGCAGTGTTCTGGGTGAGGGTTCGGATGAGCAGTTCTTC. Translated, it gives CASSVLGEGSDEQFF.

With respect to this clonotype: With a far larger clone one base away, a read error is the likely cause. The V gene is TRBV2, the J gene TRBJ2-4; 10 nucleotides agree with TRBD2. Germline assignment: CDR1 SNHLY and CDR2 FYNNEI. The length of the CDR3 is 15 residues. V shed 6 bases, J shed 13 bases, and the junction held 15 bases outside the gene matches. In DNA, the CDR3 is TGTGCCAGCAGCCTAAGCGGGAGGGGAGGCAATGAGCAGTACTTC. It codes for CASSLSGRGGNEQYF.

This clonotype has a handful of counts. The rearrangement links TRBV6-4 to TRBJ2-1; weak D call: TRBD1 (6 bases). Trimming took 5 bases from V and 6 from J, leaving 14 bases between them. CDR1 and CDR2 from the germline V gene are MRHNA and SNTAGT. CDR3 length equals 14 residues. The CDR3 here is CASSYYRVPNEQFF. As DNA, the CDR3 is TGTGCCAGCAGTTACTACAGGGTCCCCAATGAGCAGTTCTTC.

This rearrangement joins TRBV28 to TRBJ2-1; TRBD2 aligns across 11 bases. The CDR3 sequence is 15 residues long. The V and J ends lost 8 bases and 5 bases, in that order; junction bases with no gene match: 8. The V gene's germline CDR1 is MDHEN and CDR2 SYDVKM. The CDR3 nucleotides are TGTGCCAGCTCGATTGTACTAGCGGGAGACAATGAGCAGTTCTTC. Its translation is CASSIVLAGDNEQFF.

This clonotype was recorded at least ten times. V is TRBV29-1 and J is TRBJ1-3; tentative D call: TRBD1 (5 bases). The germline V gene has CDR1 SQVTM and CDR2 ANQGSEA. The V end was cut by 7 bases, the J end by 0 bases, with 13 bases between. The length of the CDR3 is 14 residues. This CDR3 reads CSAIRDHSGNTIYF. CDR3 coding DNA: TGCAGCGCAATAAGGGACCACTCTGGAAACACCATATATTTT.

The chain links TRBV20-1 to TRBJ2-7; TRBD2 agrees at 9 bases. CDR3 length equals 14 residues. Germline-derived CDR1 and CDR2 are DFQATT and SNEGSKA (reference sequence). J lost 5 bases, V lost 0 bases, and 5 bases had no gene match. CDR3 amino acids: CSARDFLAGHEQYF. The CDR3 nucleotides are TGCAGTGCTAGAGATTTCCTAGCGGGACACGAGCAGTACTTC.

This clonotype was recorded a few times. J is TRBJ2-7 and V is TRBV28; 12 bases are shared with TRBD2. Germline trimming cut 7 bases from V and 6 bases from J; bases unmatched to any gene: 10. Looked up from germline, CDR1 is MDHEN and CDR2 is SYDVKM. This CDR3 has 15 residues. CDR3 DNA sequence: TGTGCCAGCATAGAGACTAGCGGGAGAGTCGGCGAGCAGTACTTC. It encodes CASIETSGRVGEQYF.

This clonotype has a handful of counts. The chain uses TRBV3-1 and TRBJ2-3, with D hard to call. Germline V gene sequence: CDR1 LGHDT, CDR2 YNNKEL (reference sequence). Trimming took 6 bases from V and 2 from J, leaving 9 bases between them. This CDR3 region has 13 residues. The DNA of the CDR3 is TGTGCCAGCAGTTCCGACTTCACAGATACGCAGTATTTT. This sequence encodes CASSSDFTDTQYF.

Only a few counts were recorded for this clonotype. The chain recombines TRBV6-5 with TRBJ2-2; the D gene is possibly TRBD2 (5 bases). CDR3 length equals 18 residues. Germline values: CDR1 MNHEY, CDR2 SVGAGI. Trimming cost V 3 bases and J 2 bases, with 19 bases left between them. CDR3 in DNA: TGTGCCAGCAGTTATTCAATCCAGAGGGCGGAAAACACCGGGGAGCTGTTTTTT. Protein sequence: CASSYSIQRAENTGELFF.

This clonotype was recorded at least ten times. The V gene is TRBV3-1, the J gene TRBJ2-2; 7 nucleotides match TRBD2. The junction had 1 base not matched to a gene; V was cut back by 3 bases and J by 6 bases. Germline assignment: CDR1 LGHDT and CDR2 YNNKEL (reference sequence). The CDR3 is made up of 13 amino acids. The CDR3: CASSQTSPGELFF. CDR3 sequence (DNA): TGTGCCAGCAGCCAGACTAGCCCCGGGGAGCTGTTTTTT. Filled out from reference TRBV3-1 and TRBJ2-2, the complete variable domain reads DTAVSQTPKYLVTQMGNDKSIKCEQNLGHDTMYWYKQDSKKFLKIMFSYNNKELIINETVPNRFSPKSPDKAHLNLHINSLELGDSAVYFCASSQTSPGELFFGEGSRLTVL.

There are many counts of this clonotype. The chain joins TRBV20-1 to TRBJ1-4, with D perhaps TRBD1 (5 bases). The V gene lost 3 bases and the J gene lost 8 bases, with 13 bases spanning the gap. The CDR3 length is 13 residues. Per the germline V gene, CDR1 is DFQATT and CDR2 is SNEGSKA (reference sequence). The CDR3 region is CSASAQGEEKLFF. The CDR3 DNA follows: TGCAGTGCTAGTGCTCAGGGAGAGGAAAAACTGTTTTTT.

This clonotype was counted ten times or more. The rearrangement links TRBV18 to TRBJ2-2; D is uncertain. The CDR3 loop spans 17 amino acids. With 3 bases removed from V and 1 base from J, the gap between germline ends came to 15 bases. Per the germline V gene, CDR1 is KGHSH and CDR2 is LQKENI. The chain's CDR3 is CASSPPRGSENTGELFF. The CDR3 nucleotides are TGTGCCAGCTCACCGCCAAGAGGAAGCGAGAACACCGGGGAGCTGTTTTTT.

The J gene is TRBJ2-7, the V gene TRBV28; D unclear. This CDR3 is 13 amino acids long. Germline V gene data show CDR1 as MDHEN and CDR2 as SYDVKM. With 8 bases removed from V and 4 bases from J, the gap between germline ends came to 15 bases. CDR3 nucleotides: TGTGCCAGCTTTTTGGGTCTGGGGTACGAGCAGTACTTC. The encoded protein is CASFLGLGYEQYF.

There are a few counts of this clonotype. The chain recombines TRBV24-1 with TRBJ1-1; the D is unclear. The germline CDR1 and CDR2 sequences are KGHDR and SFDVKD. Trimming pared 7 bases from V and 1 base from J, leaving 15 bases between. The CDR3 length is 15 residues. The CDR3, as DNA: TGTGCCACCAGCGCGTCGGGCTATTCGAACACTGAAGCTTTCTTT. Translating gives CATSASGYSNTEAFF.

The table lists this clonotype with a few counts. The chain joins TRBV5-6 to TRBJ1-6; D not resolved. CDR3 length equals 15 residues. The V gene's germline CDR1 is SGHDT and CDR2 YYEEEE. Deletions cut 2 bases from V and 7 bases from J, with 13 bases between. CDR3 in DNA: TGTGCCAGCAGCTTTCCGGGGTATCAGAATTCACCCCTCCACTTT. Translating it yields CASSFPGYQNSPLHF.